Included here is one TCR beta chain sequence, with context. Measured with immunoSEQ multiplex PCR; TCRdb has only the in-frame clones, and not every one. The sample holds about 280,000 clones, nearly 90% seen once. The sample comes from a study of blood T cell repertoires in COVID-19. The age range of participants was roughly 18 to 90 years, with residence in approximately 25 US areas. V shed 11 bases and J 5 bases; nucleotides not matched to a gene: 12. This CDR3 contains 14 residues. CDR1 is ENHRY, CDR2 SYGVKD, per germline. This chain joins TRBV10-3 and TRBJ2-5, with 9 bases aligning to TRBD1. This receptor was obtained from a woman aged 60-70 years who had recovered from COVID-19. The sequenced sample was PBMCs or T cells enriched from blood (not recorded which). The CDR3 DNA reads TGTGCCGCGAAGTCCGGGACAGGGTACGAGACCCAGTACTTC. It is translated as CAAKSGTGYETQYF.